This T cell receptor beta chain was identified in a study of blood T cell repertoires in COVID-19. On the study more broadly: COVID-19 samples, acute and convalescent, were from the United States, Italy and Spain. T cells, B-cell-depleted T cells, or PBMCs supplied cDNA or gDNA.

Study processing details: Reference gene primer amplification in the assay estimated nucleated cell counts. TCRdb's copy holds only in-frame clones and misses some; the assay was immunoSEQ multiplex PCR. V and J calls and clone size follow that table, whereas D and trimming were derived from the DNA. The sample shows around 160,000 clones, about nine tenths of them seen only once. The CDR3 has 12 residues. Germline lookup yields CDR1 SNHLY and CDR2 FYNNEI. J was trimmed by 5 bases and V by 6 bases; bases with no gene match: 3. This receptor was identified in an elderly man with acute or convalescent COVID-19. V and J are TRBV2 and TRBJ2-5; 7 bases align to TRBD1. The sequenced material came from peripheral blood. CDR3 sequence (DNA): TGTGCCAGCAGGACAGGGATCGAGACCCAGTACTTC. Translating gives CASRTGIETQYF.